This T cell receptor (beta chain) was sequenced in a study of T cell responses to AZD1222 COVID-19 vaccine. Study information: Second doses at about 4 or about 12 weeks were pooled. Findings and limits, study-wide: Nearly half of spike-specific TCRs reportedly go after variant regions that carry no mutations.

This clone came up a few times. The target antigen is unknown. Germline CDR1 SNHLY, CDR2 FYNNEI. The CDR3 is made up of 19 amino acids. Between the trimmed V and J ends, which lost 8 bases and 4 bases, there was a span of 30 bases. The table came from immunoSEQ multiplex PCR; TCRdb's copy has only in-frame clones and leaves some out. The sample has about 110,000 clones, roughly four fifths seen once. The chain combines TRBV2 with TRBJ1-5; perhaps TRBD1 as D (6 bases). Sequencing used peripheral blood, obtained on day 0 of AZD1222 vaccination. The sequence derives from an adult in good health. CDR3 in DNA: TGTGCCAGCGAAGACTCGACAGGAGCCTCGGGATCAAGGAATCAGCCCCAGCATTTT. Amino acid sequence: CASEDSTGASGSRNQPQHF. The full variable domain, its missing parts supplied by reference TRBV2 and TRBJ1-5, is EPEVTQTPSHQVTQMGQEVILRCVPISNHLYFYWYRQILGQKVEFLVSFYNNEISEKSEIFDDQFSVERPDGSNFTLKIRSTKLEDSAMYFCASEDSTGASGSRNQPQHFGDGTRLSIL.